This T cell receptor beta chain was sequenced in a study of OX40 agonist ivuxolimab in advanced cancers. Using immunoSEQ multiplex PCR, the repertoire was profiled, and TCRdb retains in-frame clones only, with some absent. In the table there are 35,000 to 45,000 clones, about nine tenths of which are singletons. Germline CDR1 SGHDN, CDR2 FVKESK. CDR3 size: 14 residues. Trimming left V 1 base short and J 4 bases short, with 8 bases between. The sequencing used CD4+ or CD8+ T cells sorted from blood, collected in a trial of the OX40 agonist ivuxolimab. The TCR was taken from an adult with an advanced solid tumor such as melanoma, head and neck, liver or kidney cancer. J is TRBJ1-3 and V is TRBV14, with D perhaps TRBD1 (6 bases). The CDR3 coding sequence is TGTGCCAGCAGCCAAGGGGGGCCCGGAAACACCATATATTTT. This sequence encodes CASSQGGPGNTIYF.